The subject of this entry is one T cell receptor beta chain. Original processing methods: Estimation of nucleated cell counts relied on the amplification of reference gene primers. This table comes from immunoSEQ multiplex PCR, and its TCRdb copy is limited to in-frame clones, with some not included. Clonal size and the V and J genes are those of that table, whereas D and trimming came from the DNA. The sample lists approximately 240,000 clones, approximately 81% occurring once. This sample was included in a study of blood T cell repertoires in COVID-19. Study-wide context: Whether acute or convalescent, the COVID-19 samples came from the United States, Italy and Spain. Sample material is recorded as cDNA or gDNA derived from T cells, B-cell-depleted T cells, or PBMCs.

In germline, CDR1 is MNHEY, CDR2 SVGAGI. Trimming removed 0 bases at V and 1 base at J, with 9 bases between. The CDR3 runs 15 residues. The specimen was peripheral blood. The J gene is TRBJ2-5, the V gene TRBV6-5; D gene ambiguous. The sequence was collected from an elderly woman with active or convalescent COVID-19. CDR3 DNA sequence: TGTGCCAGCAGTTACTCCTTGCGGAGCCAAGAGACCCAGTACTTC. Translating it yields CASSYSLRSQETQYF.